These 24 T cell receptor beta chains were all obtained from the same sample, sequenced in a study of blood T cells in healthy people across ages. It was with a sample-barcoded 5' primer and a J-beta primer mix that a second PCR of roughly 6 to 12 cycles was run. From the 5' RACE reads, TCRdb called clonotypes with MiXCR, one entry per CDR3 protein. The sample holds about 580,000 distinct CDR3 sequences; roughly 48% are singletons and the top ten take around 24%. The sequencing sample was made of blood. These receptors all stem from a man of 80 years or more in good health.

V gene TRBV3-1 combines with J gene TRBJ2-3; D may correspond to TRBD1 or TRBD2 (5 bases each). This CDR3 comprises 15 residues. V dropped 1 base and J dropped 11 bases, with 19 bases sitting between them. CDR1 is LGHDT and CDR2 is YNNKEL in the germline V gene (reference sequence). The CDR3 loop is CASSQGDSWIGGQYF. As DNA, the CDR3 is TGTGCCAGCAGCCAAGGGGATTCCTGGATTGGGGGGCAGTATTTT.

This sequence joins TRBV7-2 and TRBJ1-4; 7 bases map to TRBD1. Germline V CDR1 and CDR2: SGHTA, FQGNSA. This CDR3 has 17 residues. After removal of 1 base from V and 4 bases from J, the junction contained 9 bases not matched to a gene. The CDR3 protein is CASSLDFVTGNNEKLFF. The CDR3 DNA is TGTGCCAGCAGCTTAGATTTTGTGACAGGGAATAATGAAAAACTGTTTTTT.

This rearrangement joins TRBV10-3 to TRBJ2-7, with 10 bases lining up with TRBD1. The CDR3 consists of 21 residues. The V and J ends lost 7 bases and 1 base, in that order; junction bases with no gene match: 25. CDR1 and CDR2 from the germline V gene are ENHRY and SYGVKD. Here the CDR3 DNA reads TGTGCCATCAAGGGGACAGGGGCCCAGGGAAGCGGGAGTAAAGTTTCCTACGAGCAGTACTTC. Protein: CAIKGTGAQGSGSKVSYEQYF.

The rearrangement uses TRBV20-1 and TRBJ2-5, with 7 bases lining up with TRBD2. V was clipped by 5 bases and J by 7 bases; unmatched bases: 13. Germline V lookup: CDR1 DFQATT, CDR2 SNEGSKA (reference sequence). This CDR3 region has 14 residues. The CDR3 nucleotides are TGCAGTGCTCAGCCAGGGACTATTACCGGGACCCAGTACTTC. It encodes CSAQPGTITGTQYF.

This clonotype appeared a few times. This sequence joins TRBV10-3 and TRBJ2-3, with 12 bases that match TRBD1. The CDR3 has 17 amino acids. Germline V gene sequence: CDR1 ENHRY, CDR2 SYGVKD. Unmatched junction bases numbered 6, after V lost 4 bases and J lost 1 base. The CDR3 here is CAISGPGTGGGTDTQYF. CDR3 bases: TGTGCCATCAGTGGACCCGGGACAGGGGGCGGCACAGATACGCAGTATTTT.

CDR3 residues: CASSFLRPTGASYEQYF. The CDR3 DNA sequence: TGTGCCAGCAGCTTCCTGAGACCGACAGGGGCCTCCTACGAGCAGTACTTC. V is TRBV7-8 and J is TRBJ2-7; TRBD1 matches 8 bases. The CDR3 totals 17 residues. Germline V gene lookup returns CDR1 SGHVS and CDR2 FQNEAQ. With 3 bases clipped from V and 0 bases from J, the junction kept 10 bases outside the gene matches.

The chain combines TRBV11-2 with TRBJ2-1, with a possible D match to TRBD2 (6 bases). The CDR3 runs 15 residues. V shed 4 bases and J shed 5 bases, with 15 bases lying between them. Germline V gives CDR1 SGHAT, CDR2 FQNNGV. CDR3 in amino acids: CASSWRTGLNNEQFF. The CDR3 DNA reads TGTGCCAGCAGCTGGCGTACGGGACTGAACAATGAGCAGTTCTTC.

This chain connects TRBV7-9 to TRBJ2-2; D is possibly TRBD2 (6 bases). V lost 5 bases and J 4 bases, leaving 11 bases between the germline ends. The germline V gene has CDR1 SEHNR and CDR2 FQNEAQ (reference sequence). This CDR3 has 14 residues. The CDR3 DNA reads as TGTGCCAGCAGCACACCCGGGAGCACCGGGGAGCTGTTTTTT. Its translation is CASSTPGSTGELFF.

This clonotype was detected only a few times. The V call is TRBV20-1, the J call TRBJ1-4, with 11 nucleotides matching TRBD1. This CDR3 contains 13 residues. Germline-derived CDR1 and CDR2 are DFQATT and SNEGSKA (reference sequence). V shed 6 bases and J 7 bases; nucleotides not matched to a gene: 4. This CDR3 is CSAEDRGPEKLFF. The CDR3 DNA is TGCAGTGCCGAGGACAGGGGGCCTGAAAAACTGTTTTTT.

Only a few counts were recorded for this clonotype. V is TRBV6-6 and J is TRBJ2-1; the D gene is possibly TRBD1 (5 bases). Gene TRBJ2-7 matches the end of the DNA better, so the J call may be wrong. In germline, CDR1 is MNHNY, CDR2 SVGAGI (reference sequence). The CDR3 consists of 17 residues. The CDR3 reads CASSYPQGFSSYNEQYF. Here the CDR3 DNA reads TGTGCCAGCAGTTACCCTCAGGGCTTTTCGTCCTACAATGAGCAGTACTTC.

This clonotype appeared a single time. The DNA of the CDR3 is TGTGCCAGCTCAGACGCTGGGACGAGCGGGAATTTTCGGCAGTTCTTC. Protein sequence: CASSDAGTSGNFRQFF. The chain recombines TRBV7-2 with TRBJ2-1, with 7 bases lining up with TRBD2. Trimming took 8 bases from V and 12 from J; bases not matched to a gene: 22. CDR3 length: 16 amino acids. Per germline, CDR1 SGHTA and CDR2 FQGNSA.

The chain recombines TRBV20-1 with TRBJ1-4; D not resolved. The germline gives CDR1 DFQATT, CDR2 SNEGSKA (reference sequence). This CDR3 comprises 13 residues. Trimming shortened V by 4 bases and J by 0 bases, and 6 bases separated the two germline ends. The CDR3 protein is CSATKSTNEKLFF. In DNA form, the CDR3 reads TGCAGTGCTACCAAGTCAACTAATGAAAAACTGTTTTTT.

In this sample, this clonotype turned up a few times. The chain links TRBV12-3 or TRBV12-4 to TRBJ2-7; tentative D call: TRBD1 (6 bases). The length of the CDR3 is 15 residues. V was trimmed by 3 bases and J by 3 bases, leaving 15 bases between them. CDR3 coding DNA: TGTGCCAGCAGTTTGCAGGGGTCAGGGTACTACGAGCAGTACTTC. As protein: CASSLQGSGYYEQYF.

The J gene is TRBJ2-4, the V gene TRBV20-1; TRBD1 aligns across 9 bases. TRBJ2-5 explains the end of the DNA better; the J call may be wrong. The CDR3 covers 14 residues. The V gene's germline CDR1 is DFQATT and CDR2 SNEGSKA (reference sequence). The CDR3 loop is CSARTGTGQETQYF. For the CDR3, the DNA is TGCAGTGCTCGAACCGGGACAGGGCAAGAGACCCAGTACTTC.

J is TRBJ2-1 and V is TRBV6-2 or TRBV6-3; 8 nucleotides line up with TRBD2. The CDR3 length is 15 residues. Trimming removed 1 base from V and 8 bases from J; junction bases left unmatched: 7. Germline CDR1 and CDR2: MNHEY and SVGEGT. The CDR3, as DNA: TGTGCCAGCAGTTACTTTGCGGGGGGCATGGATGAGCAGTTCTTC. Amino acid sequence: CASSYFAGGMDEQFF.

The rearrangement uses TRBV5-5 and TRBJ1-2; D may be TRBD1 (5 bases). Germline V gives CDR1 SGHKS, CDR2 YYEKEE (reference sequence). This CDR3 contains 14 residues. Trimming pared 0 bases from V and 8 bases from J, leaving 14 bases between. CDR3 amino acids: CASSLGGEVYGYTF. CDR3 coding DNA: TGTGCCAGCAGCTTGGGGGGGGAAGTTTACGGCTACACCTTC.

In its sample, this clonotype was seen a few times. The V and J genes are TRBV7-2 and TRBJ1-1; D gene uncertain. Germline V gene data show CDR1 as SGHTA and CDR2 as FQGNSA. This CDR3 is 16 amino acids long. V was trimmed by 4 bases and J by 0 bases, leaving 15 bases between them. The CDR3 coding sequence is TGTGCCAGCAGCTCCCTCCGGGCGGTGATGAACACTGAAGCTTTCTTT. It codes for CASSSLRAVMNTEAFF.

The rearrangement uses TRBV5-1 and TRBJ2-1, with 11 bases matching TRBD1. V lost 0 bases, J lost 5 bases, and 4 bases stayed unmatched. CDR1 is SGHRS, CDR2 YFSETQ, per germline. The CDR3 has 16 residues. The CDR3 protein is CASSLAGTGGNNEQFF. The DNA of the CDR3 is TGCGCCAGCAGCTTGGCTGGGACAGGGGGAAACAATGAGCAGTTCTTC.

To note about this clonotype: At one boundary the junction diverges from the germline segment, which might be a read error. V is TRBV29-1 and J is TRBJ2-3, with 9 positions matching TRBD1. This CDR3 region has 11 residues. Germline CDR1 reads SQVTM; CDR2 reads ANQGSEA. CDR3 sequence reads: CGVGGTGFQYF. Written as DNA, the CDR3 is TGCGGCGTTGGAGGGACAGGGTTCCAGTATTTT.

The rearrangement uses TRBV6-2 or TRBV6-3 and TRBJ2-1, with D unclear. Germline CDR1 reads MNHEY; CDR2 reads SVGEGT. The CDR3 covers 15 residues. Deletions cut 3 bases from V and 5 bases from J, with 14 bases between. The CDR3 nucleotides read TGTGCCAGCAGTTATATGGGCAGAGCTCACAATGAGCAGTTCTTC. This gives the protein CASSYMGRAHNEQFF.

This clonotype has just a few counts. The gene calls are TRBV11-3 and TRBJ2-1; D remains unclear. CDR3 length: 13 amino acids. CDR1 SGHNT and CDR2 YENEEA come from the germline V gene. V gave up 3 bases and J gave up 5 bases, with 8 bases separating them. The CDR3 DNA is TGTGCCAGCAGCTTGGACGCTAACAATGAGCAGTTCTTC. This sequence encodes CASSLDANNEQFF.

This rearrangement joins TRBV12-3 or TRBV12-4 to TRBJ1-5, with D tentatively TRBD1 (5 bases). Between the trimmed V and J ends, which lost 4 bases and 4 bases, there was a span of 14 bases. The CDR3 runs to 15 residues. Here the CDR3 reads CASSSGTSGNQPQHF. DNA of the CDR3: TGTGCCAGCAGTTCCGGGACCTCAGGAAATCAGCCCCAGCATTTT.

The chain links TRBV11-2 to TRBJ2-7, with 10 bases identical to TRBD2. There are 17 residues in the CDR3. Per the germline V gene, CDR1 is SGHAT and CDR2 is FQNNGV. With 4 bases clipped from V and 3 bases from J, the junction kept 12 bases outside the gene matches. CDR3 sequence (DNA): TGTGCCAGCAGCTCGGGAAGCGGGGGGGCCGATGTCTACGAGCAGTACTTC. Protein: CASSSGSGGADVYEQYF.

Comments on this clonotype: A much larger clone is a single base away; this may be a read error. V gene TRBV7-9 combines with J gene TRBJ2-7; 7 bases are shared with TRBD1. This CDR3 has 13 residues. Germline V gene data show CDR1 as SEHNR and CDR2 as FQNEAQ (reference sequence). After removal of 5 bases from V and 5 bases from J, the junction contained 6 bases not matched to a gene. CDR3 coding DNA: TGTGCCAGCAGCGCAGACAGGGTCAACGAGCAGTACTTC. Translation gives CASSADRVNEQYF. Looking up the rest from reference TRBV7-9 and TRBJ2-7 gives the full variable domain: DTGVSQNPRHKITKRGQNVTFRCDPISEHNRLYWYRQTLGQGPEFLTYFQNEAQLEKSRLLSDRFSAERPKGSFSTLEIQRTEQGDSAMYLCASSADRVNEQYFGPGTRLTVT.